The clone carrying this TCR beta chain appeared a single time. The antigen is not known. Each patient experienced a relapse that followed autologous stem cell transplantation, and brentuximab vedotin exposure varied. Best outcomes ranged across complete response, partial response and progressive disease. This specimen comes from a study of PD-1 blockade in classical Hodgkin lymphoma. Findings of the study overall: Repertoire differences have undefined causes, possibly disease activity or prior therapy. In CD4+ cells, TCR diversity went up significantly by C4D1, but in CD8+ cells it did not.

Germline V gene sequence: CDR1 SGHRS, CDR2 YFSETQ. The V and J ends lost 4 bases and 3 bases, in that order; junction bases with no gene match: 9. The CDR3 extends over 16 amino acids. Method: immunoSEQ multiplex PCR; TCRdb's copy keeps in-frame clones and lacks some. The sample has 20,000 to 30,000 clones, 80% to 90% seen once. Sequencing used peripheral blood mononuclear cells (PBMCs), obtained at baseline. V usage is TRBV5-1 and J usage is TRBJ2-3; 9 bases agree with TRBD2. The receptor was isolated from a human donor with classical Hodgkin lymphoma. CDR3 nucleotides: TGCGCCAGCAGCGCCACGCTAGCGGGGCCAACAGATACGCAGTATTTT. Its protein is CASSATLAGPTDTQYF.